These 8 T cell receptor beta chains were all obtained from the same sample, sequenced in a study of cytomegalovirus exposure and HLA in healthy donors (dated by TCRdb to 2015 to 2018). Library method: the immunoSEQ multiplex PCR assay. A mixture of 60 forward primers for TCR Vbeta segments and 13 reverse primers for TCR Jbeta segments was used in the multiplex PCR. Imported from immuneACCESS, the table was reduced by TCRdb to in-frame sequences with V and J called. These copies leave out some clones; in studies compared against another copy, an unresolved V gene accounts for under half, and the cause of the remainder is not known. The sample table records 160,000 or so clones; less than 85% of these occur just once. Over 1.3% of the sample is taken by the ten largest. Input material: PBMCs. The receptors here all came from a man aged 60-69 years in good health and CMV-seronegative.

The V call is TRBV5-1, the J call TRBJ1-3; 9 bases line up with TRBD1. This CDR3 is built from 16 residues. Per the germline V gene, CDR1 is SGHRS and CDR2 is YFSETQ. The V and J ends lost 2 bases and 4 bases, in that order; junction bases with no gene match: 7. The CDR3 region has the DNA TGCGCCAGCAGCTTTGCCGGGACAGGGCTCGGAAACACCATATATTTT. It yields the protein CASSFAGTGLGNTIYF.

The CDR3 is CASSTGFHEQYF. CDR3 DNA: TGTGCCAGCTCAACAGGGTTCCACGAGCAGTACTTC. The chain combines TRBV6-5 with TRBJ2-7, with a possible D match to TRBD1 (6 bases). CDR3 size: 12 residues. Germline assignment: CDR1 MNHEY and CDR2 SVGAGI. Trimming removed 8 bases from V and 5 bases from J, with 13 bases in between.

The rearrangement uses TRBV27 and TRBJ1-2; 8 bases are a match to TRBD1. Germline values: CDR1 MNHEY, CDR2 SMNVEV (reference sequence). The CDR3 loop spans 15 amino acids. After removal of 7 bases from V and 8 bases from J, the junction contained 15 bases not matched to a gene. The CDR3 region has the DNA TGTGCCAGCAATCCCGGGACAGGACGGTTTGAGGGCTACACCTTC. It yields the protein CASNPGTGRFEGYTF.

The genes are TRBV10-3 and TRBJ2-3, with D unclear. With 7 bases removed from V and 0 bases from J, the gap between germline ends came to 11 bases. Germline V gene data show CDR1 as ENHRY and CDR2 as SYGVKD. This CDR3 spans 14 amino acids. The CDR3 sequence: CAIKAITSTDTQYF. DNA for the CDR3: TGTGCCATCAAAGCTATAACGAGCACAGATACGCAGTATTTT.

The V and J genes are TRBV5-8 and TRBJ1-6; 8 bases align to TRBD1. Germline CDR1 reads SGHTS; CDR2 reads YDEGEE. The CDR3 extends over 13 amino acids. J was trimmed by 11 bases and V by 1 base; bases with no gene match: 2. CDR3 coding DNA: TGTGCCAGCAGCTTGCGGACAGGGCCACCCCTCCACTTT. This encodes CASSLRTGPPLHF.

The chain carries TRBV7-3 and TRBJ2-6; D is perhaps TRBD2 (5 bases). CDR3 size: 14 residues. Trimming took 5 bases from V and 4 from J, leaving 9 bases between them. Germline V gives CDR1 SGHTA, CDR2 FQGTGA. The DNA of the CDR3 is TGTGCCAGCAGCGGAGAGGGAGGGGCCAACGTCCTGACTTTC. This codes for CASSGEGGANVLTF.

The V call is TRBV5-4, the J call TRBJ1-2; D is perhaps TRBD1 (6 bases). Germline V gives CDR1 SGHNT, CDR2 YYREEE (reference sequence). CDR3 size: 15 residues. V lost 0 bases, J lost 5 bases, and 14 bases lay in between. The CDR3 loop reads CASSLGQAATYGYTF. Written as DNA, the CDR3 is TGTGCCAGCAGCTTGGGACAGGCAGCTACGTATGGCTACACCTTC.

The chain links TRBV10-1 to TRBJ2-3; TRBD2 agrees at 7 bases. V was pared by 2 bases and J by 2 bases, with 7 bases of the junction left unmatched. The CDR3 runs to 16 residues. Germline V lookup: CDR1 WNHNN, CDR2 SYGVQD (reference sequence). As DNA, the CDR3 is TGCGCCAGCAGTGAGGGGATAGCGGGTCTCACAGATACGCAGTATTTT. Amino acid sequence: CASSEGIAGLTDTQYF.